Presented here are 3 T cell receptor beta chains from one specimen sequenced in a study of cytomegalovirus exposure and HLA in healthy donors. PCR involved 60 Vbeta and 13 Jbeta primers. Only in-frame clones appear in the TCRdb table, and some are missing; sequencing was by immunoSEQ multiplex PCR. The data contain some 80,000 clones, around 82% of them singletons. The sequencing input was PBMCs. Source of these receptors: a man aged 45-65 years in good health and CMV-seronegative.

This clone was detected a few times. The CDR3 loop reads CASSERTGGTEAFF. Here the CDR3 DNA reads TGTGCCAGCAGTGAACGGACAGGGGGAACTGAAGCTTTCTTT. The rearrangement joins TRBV6-1 to TRBJ1-1, with 10 bases identical to TRBD1. V trimming: 2 bases; J trimming: 5 bases; junction bases outside the gene matches: 2. This CDR3 has 14 residues. CDR1 is MNHNS, CDR2 SASEGT, per germline.

The CDR3 DNA is TGCGCCAGCAGCACTAGCGGGGGCACAGATACGCAGTATTTT. Its translation is CASSTSGGTDTQYF. This sequence joins TRBV5-1 and TRBJ2-3, with 10 bases that match TRBD2. CDR1 SGHRS and CDR2 YFSETQ come from the germline V gene. The CDR3 spans 14 residues. V dropped 4 bases and J dropped 1; count of bases not matched to a gene: 0.

The CDR3 DNA sequence: TGCGCCAGCAGCTTGGCCTACGGGGGGACCTACGAGCAGTACTTC. Translating it yields CASSLAYGGTYEQYF. The rearrangement links TRBV5-1 to TRBJ2-5, with TRBD2 identical over 7 bases. The J call may be in error: the DNA end matches TRBJ2-7 better. This CDR3 region has 15 residues. Germline V CDR1 and CDR2: SGHRS, YFSETQ.